Listed here are 26 T cell receptor beta chains from one sample, sequenced in a study of PD-1 blockade in classical Hodgkin lymphoma. Every patient was affected by relapse after autologous stem cell transplantation, while exposure to brentuximab vedotin was not uniform. Assay: immunoSEQ multiplex PCR; the TCRdb copy retains only in-frame clones and omits some. Here the sample spans some 100,000 clones, around 89% being singletons. Sequencing used peripheral blood mononuclear cells (PBMCs), obtained before the second cycle of nivolumab. The receptors originated from a human donor with classical Hodgkin lymphoma.

The chain recombines TRBV25-1 with TRBJ1-5; 12 nucleotides align to TRBD1. Trimming at V came to 8 bases and at J to 1 base, leaving 3 bases not matched to a gene. Per the germline V gene, CDR1 is MGHDK and CDR2 is SYGVNS. CDR3 size: 15 residues. The CDR3 loop is CASGTGGWSNQPQHF. The CDR3, as DNA: TGTGCCAGCGGGACAGGGGGCTGGAGCAATCAGCCCCAGCATTTT.

This clone was recorded only once. The rearrangement uses TRBV30 and TRBJ1-1; D perhaps matches TRBD1 (6 bases). CDR3 length equals 16 residues. The V end was cut by 5 bases, the J end by 2 bases, with 21 bases between. Germline values: CDR1 GTSNPN, CDR2 SVGIG (reference sequence). CDR3 region: CAWGFRRGIKNTEAFF. CDR3 DNA: TGTGCCTGGGGGTTTCGTAGGGGGATTAAAAACACTGAAGCTTTCTTT.

This chain uses TRBV30 with TRBJ2-3; TRBD1 is a possible D gene (5 bases). The CDR3 extends over 12 amino acids. Germline CDR1 and CDR2: GTSNPN and SVGIG (reference sequence). The V and J ends lost 2 bases and 4 bases respectively, with 7 bases between them. The CDR3 reads CAWSQGSDTQYF. As DNA, the CDR3 is TGTGCCTGGAGTCAGGGTTCAGATACGCAGTATTTT.

The gene calls are TRBV30 and TRBJ1-4, with TRBD1 as a possible D gene (6 bases). Germline CDR1 GTSNPN, CDR2 SVGIG (reference sequence). V lost 0 bases, J lost 7 bases, and 15 bases lay in between. The CDR3 length is 15 residues. The CDR3 DNA reads TGTGCCTGGAGTGTACTGGGGGCGAGGGCTGAAAAACTGTTTTTT. The encoded protein is CAWSVLGARAEKLFF.

V usage is TRBV7-9 and J usage is TRBJ1-4, with TRBD1 matching 7 bases. Losses at the gene ends were 7 bases for V and 0 bases for J; bases not matched to a gene: 11. The CDR3 extends over 17 amino acids. Germline CDR1 and CDR2: SEHNR and FQNEAQ (reference sequence). CDR3 bases: TGTGCCAGCAACCCCGCCCCACAGGGGCCAACTAATGAAAAACTGTTTTTT. Its protein is CASNPAPQGPTNEKLFF.

This clone was counted a single time. V gene TRBV30 combines with J gene TRBJ2-7; 10 bases are shared with TRBD1. The germline CDR1 and CDR2 sequences are GTSNPN and SVGIG (reference sequence). V trimming: 6 bases; J trimming: 3 bases; junction bases outside the gene matches: 8. The length of the CDR3 is 14 residues. As DNA, the CDR3 is TGTGCCTGTTTACCGGGACAGGGGTTCTACGAGCAGTACTTC. Amino acid sequence: CACLPGQGFYEQYF.

V gene TRBV11-2 combines with J gene TRBJ2-1, with 8 bases aligning to TRBD2. J gave up 7 bases and V 3 bases, and 11 bases lay outside the gene matches. The CDR3 has 16 residues. The germline V gene has CDR1 SGHAT and CDR2 FQNNGV. In nucleotides, the CDR3 is TGTGCCAGCAGCTTCCTTTTCGGGGGGGAACTTAATGAGCAGTTCTTC. Translation gives CASSFLFGGELNEQFF.

V is TRBV7-2 and J is TRBJ2-2; 7 nucleotides line up with TRBD1. CDR3 length: 15 residues. Germline CDR1 is SGHTA and CDR2 is FQGNSA. Trimming removed 5 bases from V and 4 bases from J; junction bases left unmatched: 7. The CDR3 DNA is TGTGCCAGCAGCAACCCGACAGGGCCCACCGGGGAGCTGTTTTTT. It codes for CASSNPTGPTGELFF.

The rearrangement joins TRBV7-9 to TRBJ2-7; a weak D match, TRBD1 (5 bases). V lost 4 bases and J lost 2, with 12 bases in between. Germline CDR1 is SEHNR and CDR2 is FQNEAQ (reference sequence). This CDR3 has 14 amino acids. The CDR3 DNA reads TGTGCCAGCAGCTCGTTAGACAGTACCTACGAGCAGTACTTC. This sequence encodes CASSSLDSTYEQYF.

This chain links TRBV5-4 with TRBJ1-6; D may be TRBD1 (6 bases). In germline, CDR1 is SGHNT, CDR2 YYREEE (reference sequence). This CDR3 spans 15 amino acids. The ends were cut back, 4 bases at V and 6 bases at J, with 14 bases in the middle. The CDR3 region is CASSEEAGANSPLHF. DNA of the CDR3: TGTGCCAGCAGCGAAGAGGCAGGGGCTAATTCACCCCTCCACTTT.

J is TRBJ2-5 and V is TRBV6-5; D is perhaps TRBD2 (6 bases). V lost 5 bases and J 5 bases, leaving 15 bases between the germline ends. CDR3 length: 14 residues. Germline values: CDR1 MNHEY, CDR2 SVGAGI. In nucleotides, the CDR3 is TGTGCCAGCAGTCGCCAACCGGAGGGGGAGACCCAGTACTTC. It specifies CASSRQPEGETQYF.

The table lists this clone with a count of one. The genes are TRBV7-9 and TRBJ1-6; 7 nucleotides align to TRBD1. Germline trimming cut 4 bases from V and 7 bases from J; bases unmatched to any gene: 10. CDR1 and CDR2 from the germline V gene are SEHNR and FQNEAQ (reference sequence). The CDR3 has 16 residues. This chain's CDR3 is CASSSAGQRGNSPLHF. CDR3 nucleotides: TGTGCCAGCAGCTCGGCGGGACAGAGGGGAAATTCACCCCTCCACTTT.

This chain links TRBV30 with TRBJ1-4, with D unresolved. This CDR3 region has 14 residues. Trimming removed 3 bases from V and 0 bases from J, with 8 bases in between. The V gene's germline CDR1 is GTSNPN and CDR2 SVGIG (reference sequence). The CDR3 loop is CAWSPVATNEKLFF. CDR3 sequence (DNA): TGTGCCTGGAGCCCAGTTGCAACTAATGAAAAACTGTTTTTT. The full variable domain, with the rest looked up from reference TRBV30 and TRBJ1-4, is SQTIHQWPATLVQPVGSPLSLECTVEGTSNPNLYWYRQAAGRGLQLLFYSVGIGQISSEVPQNLSASRPQDRQFILSSKKLLLSDSGFYLCAWSPVATNEKLFFGSGTQLSVL.

This clone was counted a single time. The gene calls are TRBV19 and TRBJ2-7, with D possibly being TRBD1 (6 bases). Germline assignment: CDR1 LNHDA and CDR2 SQIVND (reference sequence). Between the trimmed V and J ends, which lost 2 bases and 2 bases, there was a span of 7 bases. This CDR3 region has 13 residues. The DNA of the CDR3 is TGTGCCAGTAGTATAACAGGGACCTACGAGCAGTACTTC. Translation gives CASSITGTYEQYF. Drawing the rest from reference TRBV19 and TRBJ2-7, the complete variable domain is DGGITQSPKYLFRKEGQNVTLSCEQNLNHDAMYWYRQDPGQGLRLIYYSQIVNDFQKGDIAEGYSVSREKKESFPLTVTSAQKNPTAFYLCASSITGTYEQYFGPGTRLTVT.

This clone was seen a single time. The V gene is TRBV28, the J gene TRBJ1-1, with D possibly matching TRBD1 (5 bases). Germline lookup yields CDR1 MDHEN and CDR2 SYDVKM. CDR3 size: 13 residues. The V and J ends lost 3 bases and 0 bases respectively, with 5 bases between them. CDR3 loop: CASSLGVNTEAFF. The CDR3 region has the DNA TGTGCCAGCAGTTTGGGGGTGAACACTGAAGCTTTCTTT.

The V call is TRBV5-1, the J call TRBJ1-2; D might be TRBD1 (5 bases). Trimming pared 0 bases from V and 3 bases from J, leaving 6 bases between. Germline loops: CDR1 SGHRS, CDR2 YFSETQ. The length of the CDR3 is 13 residues. The CDR3 sequence is CASSLAGDYGYTF. The CDR3, as DNA: TGCGCCAGCAGCTTGGCGGGGGACTATGGCTACACCTTC.

This chain uses TRBV6-1 with TRBJ2-1; D call uncertain. The CDR3 length is 16 residues. Germline lookup yields CDR1 MNHNS and CDR2 SASEGT. The V end was cut by 2 bases, the J end by 0 bases, with 11 bases between. This CDR3 is CASSEFSTSSYNEQFF. CDR3 bases: TGTGCCAGCAGTGAATTCTCGACGAGCTCCTACAATGAGCAGTTCTTC.

The V call is TRBV7-6, the J call TRBJ2-5; no definite D call. Trimming left V 0 bases short and J 5 bases short, with 10 bases between. This CDR3 is 14 amino acids long. The V gene's germline CDR1 is SGHVS and CDR2 FNYEAQ. CDR3 in amino acids: CASSLALQKETQYF. The CDR3 coding sequence is TGTGCCAGCAGCTTAGCGCTACAAAAGGAGACCCAGTACTTC. Drawing the rest from reference TRBV7-6 and TRBJ2-5, the complete variable domain is GAGVSQSPRYKVTKRGQDVALRCDPISGHVSLYWYRQALGQGPEFLTYFNYEAQQDKSGLPNDRFSAERPEGSISTLTIQRTEQRDSAMYRCASSLALQKETQYFGPGTRLLVL.

V is TRBV5-4 and J is TRBJ2-3; 11 bases align to TRBD1. CDR1 is SGHNT, CDR2 YYREEE, per germline (reference sequence). The CDR3 has 15 amino acids. The V gene end was trimmed by 4 bases and the J gene end by 4 bases; junction bases not matched to a gene: 5. CDR3 sequence: CASSHGDRGSDTQYF. The CDR3 DNA is TGTGCCAGCAGCCATGGGGACAGGGGGTCAGATACGCAGTATTTT.

The rearrangement joins TRBV6-5 to TRBJ2-1; D unresolved. V lost 6 bases to trimming and J lost 8 bases, with 11 bases between them. The germline V gene encodes CDR1 MNHEY and CDR2 SVGAGI. CDR3 length: 12 residues. The CDR3 reads CASSSPVHEQFF. CDR3 coding DNA: TGTGCCAGCAGCTCCCCCGTGCATGAGCAGTTCTTC.

The chain has TRBV7-9 and TRBJ1-4; D gene uncertain. The germline gives CDR1 SEHNR, CDR2 FQNEAQ (reference sequence). V lost 0 bases and J 8 bases, leaving 13 bases between the germline ends. There are 15 residues in the CDR3. This CDR3 is CASSLAGPWKEKLFF. CDR3 nucleotides: TGTGCCAGCAGCTTAGCAGGCCCGTGGAAGGAAAAACTGTTTTTT.

The chain joins TRBV27 to TRBJ2-1, with TRBD1 as a possible D gene (6 bases). The CDR3 covers 15 residues. Germline V gene sequence: CDR1 MNHEY, CDR2 SMNVEV (reference sequence). Trimming took 2 bases from V and 5 from J, leaving 13 bases between them. The CDR3, as DNA: TGTGCCAGCAGTTTACATCCAGGGGTTAACAATGAGCAGTTCTTC. Its translation: CASSLHPGVNNEQFF.

The V and J genes are TRBV29-1 and TRBJ2-5; 9 bases agree with TRBD2. The CDR3 length is 14 residues. The ends lost 7 bases at V and 1 base at J; junction bases unmatched: 7. CDR1 is SQVTM, CDR2 ANQGSEA, per germline. The CDR3 reads CSARAGGRQETQYF. CDR3 bases: TGCAGCGCTAGAGCGGGGGGCCGCCAAGAGACCCAGTACTTC.

This clone was seen just once. The chain has TRBV5-6 and TRBJ2-3; possibly TRBD2 for D (6 bases). Trimming stripped 0 bases from V and 0 bases from J, with 8 bases between. CDR3 size: 15 residues. CDR1 is SGHDT and CDR2 is YYEEEE in the germline V gene. The CDR3 sequence is CASSLAGTSTDTQYF. CDR3 bases: TGTGCCAGCAGCTTGGCCGGGACTAGCACAGATACGCAGTATTTT.

There are a few counts of this clone. The chain is built from TRBV14 and TRBJ1-5; a possible D gene is TRBD1 (5 bases). With 4 bases removed from V and 7 bases from J, the gap between germline ends came to 11 bases. CDR1 SGHDN and CDR2 FVKESK come from the germline V gene. The CDR3 sequence is 13 residues long. CDR3 sequence reads: CASSLGGDQPQHF. For the CDR3, the DNA is TGTGCCAGCAGCCTCGGAGGGGACCAGCCCCAGCATTTT.

Here the CDR3 reads CASTPYSGANVLTF. For the CDR3, the DNA is TGTGCCAGCACCCCTTACTCTGGGGCCAACGTCCTGACTTTC. This chain connects TRBV11-2 to TRBJ2-6; D remains ambiguous. The CDR3 has 14 amino acids. CDR1 and CDR2 from the germline V gene are SGHAT and FQNNGV. The V gene lost 7 bases and the J gene lost 0 bases, with 7 bases spanning the gap.